The next 10 T cell receptor beta chains were all read from a single sample in a study of cytomegalovirus exposure and HLA in healthy donors. Only in-frame clones appear in the TCRdb table, and some are missing; sequencing was by immunoSEQ multiplex PCR. This sample has about 400,000 clones, with roughly 89% found just once. Material for sequencing was PBMCs. These receptors were collected from a woman younger than 30 in good health and CMV-seronegative.

V is TRBV27 and J is TRBJ2-7; possible D gene TRBD2, 6 bases. Per the germline V gene, CDR1 is MNHEY and CDR2 is SMNVEV (reference sequence). CDR3 length: 13 amino acids. V lost 6 bases to trimming and J lost 2 bases, with 11 bases between them. The CDR3 is CASRGSGTYEQYF. The CDR3 DNA reads as TGTGCCAGCAGAGGTAGCGGAACCTACGAGCAGTACTTC.

The chain employs TRBV29-1 and TRBJ1-2; the D is unclear. The CDR3 has 11 residues. Trimming removed 4 bases from V and 6 bases from J, with 9 bases in between. The germline CDR1 and CDR2 sequences are SQVTM and ANQGSEA. The CDR3 loop is CSVGGADGYTF. The CDR3 DNA reads as TGCAGCGTTGGGGGAGCGGATGGCTACACCTTC.

The genes are TRBV7-8 and TRBJ1-2, with TRBD1 identical over 9 bases. V shed 5 bases and J 6 bases; nucleotides not matched to a gene: 10. Germline V gene lookup returns CDR1 SGHVS and CDR2 FQNEAQ. This CDR3 contains 15 residues. CDR3 nucleotide sequence: TGTGCCAGCAGCCTGACACCGGGACAGGGAGATGGCTACACCTTC. Its protein is CASSLTPGQGDGYTF.

A few counts support this clone. The chain combines TRBV6-5 with TRBJ1-4; 7 bases match TRBD1. The V gene end was trimmed by 10 bases and the J gene end by 4 bases; junction bases not matched to a gene: 6. From germline, CDR1 is MNHEY and CDR2 SVGAGI. This CDR3 has 13 residues. CDR3: CATIDRVNEKLFF. Here the CDR3 DNA reads TGTGCCACAATCGACAGGGTTAATGAAAAACTGTTTTTT.

The chain has TRBV11-2 and TRBJ2-7, with D possibly TRBD2 on 5 matching bases. Trimming took off 7 bases at V and 4 bases at J, with 20 bases between the two ends. The germline V gene encodes CDR1 SGHAT and CDR2 FQNNGV. The CDR3 extends over 15 amino acids. The CDR3 loop is CASKGGTGRNYEQYF. The CDR3, as DNA: TGTGCCAGCAAAGGAGGTACGGGCCGGAATTACGAGCAGTACTTC.

The chain carries TRBV7-9 and TRBJ2-7, with 9 bases that match TRBD1. CDR1 is SEHNR and CDR2 is FQNEAQ in the germline V gene (reference sequence). The CDR3 has 14 residues. Trimming at V came to 5 bases and at J to 3 bases, leaving 5 bases not matched to a gene. CDR3 DNA sequence: TGTGCCAGCAGCCATACGGGACAGGGCTACGAGCAGTACTTC. Translation gives CASSHTGQGYEQYF.

The chain couples TRBV9 to TRBJ2-5; 11 bases are shared with TRBD2. The germline CDR1 and CDR2 sequences are SGDLS and YYNGEE. Unmatched junction bases numbered 5, after V lost 2 bases and J lost 5 bases. The CDR3 is 15 residues long. As DNA, the CDR3 is TGTGCCAGCAGCGTGGGGAGACTAGCGGGGGAGACCCAGTACTTC. Protein product: CASSVGRLAGETQYF.

This chain connects TRBV20-1 to TRBJ1-1, with D perhaps matching TRBD1 (5 bases). The CDR3 is made up of 11 amino acids. Germline loops: CDR1 DFQATT, CDR2 SNEGSKA (reference sequence). The germline V and J ends were trimmed by 6 bases and 4 bases, with 9 bases remaining between them. CDR3 residues: CSAPDITEAFF. For the CDR3, the DNA is TGCAGTGCCCCGGACATCACTGAAGCTTTCTTT.

The rearrangement joins TRBV27 to TRBJ2-2; D is perhaps TRBD2 (5 bases). The CDR3 extends over 13 amino acids. Germline V gives CDR1 MNHEY, CDR2 SMNVEV (reference sequence). V was clipped by 2 bases and J by 5 bases, with 6 bases between them. The CDR3 DNA is TGTGCCAGCAGTTTAGAGCGGACCGGGGAGCTGTTTTTT. It encodes CASSLERTGELFF.

With regard to this clone: Within the sample, other DNA sequences also encode this same CDR3. This chain uses TRBV28 with TRBJ1-1; a possible D gene is TRBD1 (5 bases). In germline, CDR1 is MDHEN, CDR2 SYDVKM. V was cut by 3 bases and J by 0 bases, with 8 bases left in between. This CDR3 is built from 14 residues. CDR3 residues: CASSLTALNTEAFF. The CDR3 DNA reads TGTGCCAGCAGTTTGACAGCATTGAACACTGAAGCTTTCTTT.